The 10 T cell receptor beta chains in this list originate from one sample, sequenced in a study of cytomegalovirus exposure and HLA in healthy donors. This PCR relied on a set of 60 Vbeta primers and 13 Jbeta primers. Produced via immunoSEQ multiplex PCR; TCRdb's table is partial and in-frame only. The sample includes 100,000 to 150,000 clones, roughly 82% of them seen just once. Sequencing was done on a sample of PBMCs. These receptor sequences come from a woman aged 40 to 50 in good health and CMV-seropositive.

The rearrangement uses TRBV28 and TRBJ1-2; no clear D gene. Germline V lookup: CDR1 MDHEN, CDR2 SYDVKM. This CDR3 has 11 residues. Trimming stripped 7 bases from V and 3 bases from J, with 6 bases between. The chain's CDR3 is CASTGYYGYTF. The DNA of the CDR3 is TGTGCCAGCACGGGTTACTATGGCTACACCTTC.

This clone has a single count. V gene TRBV18 combines with J gene TRBJ2-7; TRBD2 agrees at 8 bases. Germline CDR1 is KGHSH and CDR2 is LQKENI. Germline trimming cut 4 bases from V and 7 bases from J; bases unmatched to any gene: 9. The CDR3 runs to 14 residues. CDR3 nucleotides: TGTGCCAGCTCACAGGGACTAGGAGATGGGGAGCAGTACTTC. This encodes CASSQGLGDGEQYF.

This chain links TRBV30 with TRBJ2-3; 8 bases match TRBD2. The CDR3 runs to 14 residues. CDR1 and CDR2 from the germline V gene are GTSNPN and SVGIG (reference sequence). After removal of 0 bases from V and 5 bases from J, the junction contained 4 bases not matched to a gene. CDR3 loop: CAWSVGAGGDTQYF. The CDR3 coding sequence is TGTGCCTGGAGTGTAGGGGCGGGAGGAGATACGCAGTATTTT.

The table lists this clone with a count of one. The chain recombines TRBV7-6 with TRBJ2-1; D call uncertain. Germline V gene data show CDR1 as SGHVS and CDR2 as FNYEAQ. Trimming pared 4 bases from V and 3 bases from J, leaving 4 bases between. The CDR3 consists of 12 residues. Here the CDR3 reads CASSSNYNEQFF. The CDR3 DNA reads as TGTGCCAGCAGCTCCAACTACAATGAGCAGTTCTTC.

The rearrangement uses TRBV28 and TRBJ2-7; TRBD1 aligns across 8 bases. In germline, CDR1 is MDHEN, CDR2 SYDVKM. Unmatched junction bases numbered 8, after V lost 7 bases and J lost 0 bases. The length of the CDR3 is 15 residues. The CDR3: CASTTGQGPSYEQYF. The CDR3 DNA reads TGTGCCAGCACGACTGGACAGGGCCCCTCCTACGAGCAGTACTTC.

The chain is built from TRBV6-5 and TRBJ2-1, with 7 bases identical to TRBD1. After removal of 6 bases from V and 3 bases from J, the junction contained 8 bases not matched to a gene. Per germline, CDR1 MNHEY and CDR2 SVGAGI. This CDR3 comprises 15 residues. The CDR3 bases are TGTGCCAGCAGACCTACAGGGGATCGCTACAATGAGCAGTTCTTC. Its protein is CASRPTGDRYNEQFF.

The chain couples TRBV11-3 to TRBJ2-2, with 11 bases fitting TRBD1. Germline loops: CDR1 SGHNT, CDR2 YENEEA. V lost 6 bases, J lost 4 bases, and 4 bases stayed unmatched. The CDR3 has 15 residues. CDR3 in DNA: TGTGCCAGCAGACCCGGGACAGGGGGCACCGGGGAGCTGTTTTTT. Residues: CASRPGTGGTGELFF.

The chain combines TRBV5-5 with TRBJ1-5; weak D call: TRBD1 (5 bases). V lost 0 bases and J lost 1, with 17 bases in between. Per germline, CDR1 SGHKS and CDR2 YYEKEE (reference sequence). CDR3 length: 18 amino acids. This CDR3 reads CASSLGGLGSSSNQPQHF. DNA for the CDR3: TGTGCCAGCAGCTTGGGGGGACTGGGATCCAGCAGCAATCAGCCCCAGCATTTT.

The V gene is TRBV5-8, the J gene TRBJ2-1, with 9 nucleotides matching TRBD1. Germline V gives CDR1 SGHTS, CDR2 YDEGEE. CDR3 length equals 16 residues. Germline trimming cut 5 bases from V and 4 bases from J; bases unmatched to any gene: 10. CDR3 DNA: TGTGCCAGCAGTTTAACCGGGACAGGGATTTACAATGAGCAGTTCTTC. Translation gives CASSLTGTGIYNEQFF. The full variable domain, in which reference TRBV5-8 and TRBJ2-1 provide the parts outside the CDR3, is EAGVTQSPTHLIKTRGQQATLRCSPISGHTSVYWYQQALGLGLQFLLWYDEGEERNRGNFPPRFSGRQFPNYSSELNVNALELEDSALYLCASSLTGTGIYNEQFFGPGTRLTVL.

The J gene is TRBJ1-1, the V gene TRBV5-1, with D possibly matching TRBD1 (5 bases). The CDR3 sequence is 14 residues long. The V gene's germline CDR1 is SGHRS and CDR2 YFSETQ. The germline V and J ends were trimmed by 4 bases and 5 bases, with 15 bases remaining between them. CDR3 loop: CASSASGLSTEAFF. For the CDR3, the DNA is TGCGCCAGCAGCGCTTCGGGACTTTCTACTGAAGCTTTCTTT.